Listed below are T cell receptor beta chains from one sample, sequenced in a study of OX40 agonist ivuxolimab in advanced cancers. Sequencing was performed with immunoSEQ multiplex PCR; in TCRdb, only in-frame clones are kept and a portion is missing. The sample has fewer than 60,000 clones, roughly 85% seen once; the top ten hold around 21%. Sequencing used CD4+ or CD8+ T cells sorted from blood, obtained in a trial of the OX40 agonist ivuxolimab. These receptors all come from an adult with an advanced solid tumor such as melanoma, head and neck, liver or kidney cancer. Each CDR3 is given with its conserved first and last residue. Fields, in order: V gene, J gene, D gene, clone size, CDR3 DNA, CDR3 protein. The D gene is left open where the match is weak. Size is omitted from some rows. Given values are once, few, many or a class for expanded clones.

TRBV4-2	TRBJ1-6	-	few	TGTGCCAGCAGCCAAGAAGCTAACGTATCACCCCTCCACTTT	CASSQEANVSPLHF
TRBV11-3	TRBJ1-1	-	-	TGTGCCAGCAGAGGGGCGTCCAGGGCCACGGGGGCCACTGAAGCTTTCTTT	CASRGASRATGATEAFF
TRBV19	TRBJ1-1	-	-	TGTGCCAGTAGTATGTTCTCGGGGAACACTGAAGCTTTCTTT	CASSMFSGNTEAFF
TRBV25-1	TRBJ2-5	-	-	TGTGCCAGCAGTGAACGGCAGGCAGGGAAAGGAGAGACCCAGTACTTC	CASSERQAGKGETQYF
TRBV30	TRBJ1-4	-	-	TGTGCCTGGAGTGTTATGGCACGGGAAAAACTGTTTTTT	CAWSVMAREKLFF
TRBV9	TRBJ2-1	-	-	TGTGCCAGCAGCGCCTACAGGGTCGCGATCGATGAGCAGTTCTTC	CASSAYRVAIDEQFF
TRBV7-2	TRBJ2-2	-	-	TGTGCCAGCAGCTTAGCGGGGACTTTGGGGGAGCTGTTTTTT	CASSLAGTLGELFF
TRBV28	TRBJ1-6	-	once	TGTGCCAGCAGCCCCTTGGGGGGAGAAGATAATTCACCCCTCCACTTT	CASSPLGGEDNSPLHF
TRBV11-2	TRBJ2-2	-	once	TGTGCCAGCAGCTTAAGGGCGGTGGCAGGGCGACGGGACACCGGGGAGCTGTTTTTT	CASSLRAVAGRRDTGELFF
TRBV11-2	TRBJ1-2	-	-	TGTGCCAGCAGCCCCTGGATCCTTCCCGAAGGCTATGGCTACACCTTC	CASSPWILPEGYGYTF
TRBV11-2	TRBJ1-1	-	-	TGTGCCAGCAGCTTAGTGATGGGCCCGAACACTGAAGCTTTCTTT	CASSLVMGPNTEAFF
TRBV29-1	TRBJ1-2	-	-	TGCAGCGTTCCCATCCCCCCCCATGGCTACACCTTC	CSVPIPPHGYTF
TRBV25-1	TRBJ2-7	-	-	TGTGCCAGCAGTGGTCAGGCTTCCTCCTACGAGCAGTACTTC	CASSGQASSYEQYF
TRBV5-4	TRBJ2-1	TRBD1	-	TGTGCCAGCAGCTCGACAGGGGTGGATGAGCAGTTCTTC	CASSSTGVDEQFF
TRBV5-6	TRBJ1-6	-	once	TGTGCCAGCAGCTTCTGGCGGGATTCACCCCTCCACTTT	CASSFWRDSPLHF
TRBV28	TRBJ1-1	-	once	TGTGCCAGCAGTTTACCCGGCGGCGGCCCAGAAGCTTTCTTT	CASSLPGGGPEAFF
TRBV7-9	TRBJ1-1	-	-	TGTGCCAGCAGCCAAGGGGGACGTATAAACACTGAAGCTTTCTTT	CASSQGGRINTEAFF
TRBV7-2	TRBJ2-5	TRBD2	-	TGTGCCAGCAGCTTAGCATCGGGACTAGCGGGGGGTGGAGATCAGAGCCAAGAGACCCAGTACTTC	CASSLASGLAGGGDQSQETQYF
TRBV7-6	TRBJ2-1	-	-	TGTGCCAGCAGCTTACGGACCCACAATGAGCAGTTCTTC	CASSLRTHNEQFF
TRBV5-5	TRBJ1-1	-	-	TGTGCCAGCAGACCCACCGGGGAGGGGAGAAGGAGCACTGAAGCTTTCTTT	CASRPTGEGRRSTEAFF
TRBV29-1	TRBJ2-1	TRBD2	-	TGCAGCGTGATAGCGGGGGGGCTTGCTGAGCAGTTCTTC	CSVIAGGLAEQFF
TRBV6-1	TRBJ2-7	TRBD1	-	TGTGCCAGCAGTGATCGTTTTCGGACAGGGTCCTACGAGCAGTACTTC	CASSDRFRTGSYEQYF
TRBV4-1	TRBJ1-1	-	-	TGCGCCAGCAGCCCTTCAGGCTCCATGAACACTGAAGCTTTCTTT	CASSPSGSMNTEAFF
TRBV6-5	TRBJ2-6	-	-	TGTGCCAGCAGCCCTGGGGCCTCTGGGGCCAACGTCCTGACTTTC	CASSPGASGANVLTF
TRBV6-6	TRBJ2-1	-	-	TGTGCCAGCAGTTACCAGAGGGGCGATGAGCAGTTCTTC	CASSYQRGDEQFF
TRBV5-6	TRBJ1-5	TRBD1	-	TGTGCCAGCAGCCGGACAGGGGGCCAGCCCCAGCATTTT	CASSRTGGQPQHF
TRBV5-5	TRBJ1-1	-	few	TGTGCCAGCAGCTTGGACTTGAACACTGAAGCTTTCTTT	CASSLDLNTEAFF
TRBV29-1	TRBJ2-5	TRBD2	-	TGCAGCGTTGAACTAGCGGGGGCCTGGGAAGAGACCCAGTACTTC	CSVELAGAWEETQYF
TRBV9	TRBJ2-3	-	-	TGTGCCAGCAGCGCTTCGTTGACGGGGAGGTCAGATACGCAGTATTTT	CASSASLTGRSDTQYF
TRBV13	TRBJ2-3	-	-	TGTGCCAGCAGCTCCCCGTTGGGGCGAGGCACAGATACGCAGTATTTT	CASSSPLGRGTDTQYF
TRBV29-1	TRBJ1-2	-	-	TGCAGCGTTGAATCATTGGGGAAGGAGGGTCCGATAGGCTACACCTTC	CSVESLGKEGPIGYTF
TRBV7-8	TRBJ2-1	-	-	TGTGCCAGCAGCACAAACAGGGTTGGGGATGAGCAGTTCTTC	CASSTNRVGDEQFF
TRBV27	TRBJ1-2	TRBD1	-	TGTGCCAGCAGTACCAGGGGGTGGTATGGCTACACCTTC	CASSTRGWYGYTF
TRBV9	TRBJ2-3	-	-	TGTGCCAGCCGCGAAGGGGTCACAGATACGCAGTATTTT	CASREGVTDTQYF
TRBV2	TRBJ2-7	-	-	TGTGCCAGCTTGATGTCTGCAGAAGGTCCCTACGAGCAGTACTTC	CASLMSAEGPYEQYF
TRBV11-2	TRBJ2-1	-	-	TGTGCCAGCAGCTTATTTGGGGATGAGCAGTTCTTC	CASSLFGDEQFF
TRBV6-6	TRBJ2-7	TRBD1	once	TGTGCCAGCAGTTACGCGACAGGGCCTAGAAACGAGCAGTACTTC	CASSYATGPRNEQYF
TRBV11-2	TRBJ2-7	TRBD2	-	TGTGCCAGCAGCTTAGTTCGGCTAGCGGGGGCCTACGAGCAGTACTTC	CASSLVRLAGAYEQYF
TRBV2	TRBJ2-3	-	-	TGTGCCAGCAGTGAAAAATTATCATGGGATACGCAGTATTTT	CASSEKLSWDTQYF
TRBV5-5	TRBJ1-2	TRBD1	-	TGTGCCAGCAGCTTGGGGACAGGGGACTATGGCTACACCTTC	CASSLGTGDYGYTF